The subject of this entry is one T cell receptor beta chain. Libraries were prepared by immunoSEQ multiplex PCR; TCRdb keeps only in-frame clonotypes and omits some of them. Of about 60,000 clones in the sample, over 80% were seen once. This sample stems from a study of blood T cell repertoires in COVID-19. Across the study: COVID-19 samples from acute and convalescent phases originated in the United States, Italy and Spain. T cells, B-cell-depleted T cells, or PBMCs provided the cDNA or gDNA that served as material.

V trimming: 2 bases; J trimming: 4 bases; junction bases outside the gene matches: 5. Germline CDR1 reads MNHEY; CDR2 reads SMNVEV (reference sequence). This CDR3 has 16 residues. The sequence derives from a human donor with active COVID-19. The donor label of this sample is uncertain. The chain uses TRBV27 and TRBJ1-1; 12 nucleotides match TRBD1. The specimen was peripheral blood. The CDR3 region is CASSLLGTGGVTEAFF. The CDR3 nucleotides are TGTGCCAGCAGTTTACTCGGGACAGGGGGCGTCACTGAAGCTTTCTTT.